The source of this T cell receptor beta chain is a study of blood T cell repertoires in COVID-19. Germline-derived CDR1 and CDR2 are MGHRA and YSYEKL. J lost 7 bases, V lost 3 bases, and 12 bases had no gene match. The CDR3 runs to 18 residues. The repertoire was sequenced with immunoSEQ multiplex PCR; TCRdb's copy has only in-frame clones and lacks some. The sample lists about 210,000 clones, about 76% occurring once. The receptor comes from a woman in her fifties or sixties with acute COVID-19. The V gene is TRBV4-1, the J gene TRBJ2-1; 13 nucleotides match TRBD2. Sequencing was done on a sample of PBMCs or T cells enriched from blood (not recorded which). Written as DNA, the CDR3 is TGCGCCAGCAGCCACCTCCCGACTAGCGGGGGGCCAGGGAATGAGCAGTTCTTC. Its translation is CASSHLPTSGGPGNEQFF.